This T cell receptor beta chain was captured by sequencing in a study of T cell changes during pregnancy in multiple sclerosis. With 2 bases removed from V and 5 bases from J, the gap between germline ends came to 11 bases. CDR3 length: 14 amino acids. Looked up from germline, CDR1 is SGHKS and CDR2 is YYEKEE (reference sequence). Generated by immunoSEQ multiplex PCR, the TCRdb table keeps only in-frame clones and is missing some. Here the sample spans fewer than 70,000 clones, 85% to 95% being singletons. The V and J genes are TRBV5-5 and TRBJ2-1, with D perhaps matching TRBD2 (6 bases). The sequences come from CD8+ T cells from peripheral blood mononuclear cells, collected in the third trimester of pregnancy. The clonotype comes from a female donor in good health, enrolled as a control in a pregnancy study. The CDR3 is CASSFRWGDNEQFF. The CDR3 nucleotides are TGTGCCAGCAGCTTTCGTTGGGGGGACAATGAGCAGTTCTTC.